The table lists the clone carrying this TCR beta chain with many counts. The data derive from a study of CD8+CD57+ T cells in acquired aplastic anemia. An expansion of CD8+CD57+ cells by flow cytometry had been shown in patients chosen for sequencing. CDR1 and CDR2 from the germline V gene are DFQATT and SNEGSKA (reference sequence). This CDR3 is built from 12 residues. With 4 bases removed from V and 3 bases from J, the gap between germline ends came to 7 bases. Genomic DNA, the template, was used for profiling of the TCR beta VDJ and CDR3. In TCRdb, the reads were re-called with MiXCR into one record per CDR3 protein. The table has under 500,000 distinct CDR3 sequences, over 25% seen once.

The receptor comes from a human donor with aplastic anemia. The chain combines TRBV20-1 with TRBJ1-5; D is unresolved. The material sequenced was sorted CD4+, CD8+, or CD8+CD57+ T cells (not recorded which) from PBMCs. As DNA, the CDR3 is TGCAGTGCTAAGACCCACAATCAGCCCCAGCATTTT. The encoded protein is CSAKTHNQPQHF.